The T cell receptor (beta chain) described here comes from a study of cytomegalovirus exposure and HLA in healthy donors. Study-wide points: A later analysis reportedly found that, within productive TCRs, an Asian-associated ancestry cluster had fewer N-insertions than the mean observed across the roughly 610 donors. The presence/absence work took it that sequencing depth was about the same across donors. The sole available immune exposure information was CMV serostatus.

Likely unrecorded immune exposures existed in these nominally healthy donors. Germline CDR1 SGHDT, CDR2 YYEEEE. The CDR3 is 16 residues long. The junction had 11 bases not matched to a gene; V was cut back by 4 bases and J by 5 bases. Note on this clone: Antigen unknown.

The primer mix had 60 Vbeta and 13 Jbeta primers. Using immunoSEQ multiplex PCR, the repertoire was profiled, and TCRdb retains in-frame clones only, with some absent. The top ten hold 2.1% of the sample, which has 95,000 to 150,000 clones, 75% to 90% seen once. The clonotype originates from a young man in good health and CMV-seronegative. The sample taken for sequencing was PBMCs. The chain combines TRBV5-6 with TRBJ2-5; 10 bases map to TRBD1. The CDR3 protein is CASSIKTGGSRETQYF. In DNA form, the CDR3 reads TGTGCCAGCAGCATAAAGACAGGGGGCTCTAGGGAGACCCAGTACTTC.